Listed here are 5 T cell receptor beta chains from one sample, sequenced in a study of tumor-infiltrating lymphocytes in primary liver carcinoma. RNA was extracted from whole blood without cell sorting, alongside germline DNA. From 450 to 600 ng total RNA, TCR beta cDNA was generated with a primer in the constant region. Three nested multiplex PCR rounds, a slightly modified ARM-PCR method, built the TCR beta libraries. In the first two PCR rounds, TRBV1-TRBV30 forward primers were paired with a C-beta reverse primer, and each round lasted approximately 9 cycles. A single record per CDR3 protein comes from TCRdb applying MiXCR to the multiplex PCR reads. The sample lists approximately 300,000 distinct CDR3 sequences, around three fifths occurring once. The sample comprised peripheral blood. These receptors all stem from a man aged 40-49 years with primary liver carcinoma and hepatitis B virus infection.

As for this clonotype: One junction end disagrees with the germline gene, perhaps due to a read error. This chain uses TRBV12-3 or TRBV12-4 with TRBJ1-1; a weak D match, TRBD1 (5 bases). The CDR3 spans 14 residues. The CDR3 spells CANSLGTAKTEAFF. The CDR3 bases are TGTGCCAACAGTCTCGGGACCGCGAAGACTGAAGCTTTCTTT.

V is TRBV5-1 and J is TRBJ2-7; TRBD1 is a possible D gene (6 bases). Trimming cost V 3 bases and J 2 bases, with 18 bases left between them. The germline gives CDR1 SGHRS, CDR2 YFSETQ. The CDR3 runs 16 residues. The CDR3 DNA sequence: TGCGCCAGCAGCTCAAAACAGGGAAGGATGACCTACGAGCAGTACTTC. Protein product: CASSSKQGRMTYEQYF.

This clonotype was recorded a few times. This chain connects TRBV5-6 to TRBJ2-1; 11 bases are shared with TRBD2. Germline V gives CDR1 SGHDT, CDR2 YYEEEE. The J segment lost 13 bases and the V segment lost 2 bases, leaving 2 bases of the junction unmatched. This CDR3 comprises 12 residues. The DNA of the CDR3 is TGTGCCAGCAGCTTTAGCGGGAGGGCCCAGTTCTTC. Protein sequence: CASSFSGRAQFF. The full variable domain, with the rest looked up from reference TRBV5-6 and TRBJ2-1, is DAGVTQSPTHLIKTRGQQVTLRCSPKSGHDTVSWYQQALGQGPQFIFQYYEEEERQRGNFPDRFSGHQFPNYSSELNVNALLLGDSALYLCASSFSGRAQFFGPGTRLTVL.

This clonotype occurred a few times. This may arise from a read error, as a much more abundant clone is one base away. The chain links TRBV6-6 to TRBJ2-2, with D perhaps TRBD2 (6 bases). There are 14 residues in the CDR3. Germline values: CDR1 MNHNY, CDR2 SVGAGI (reference sequence). V lost 6 bases, J lost 4 bases, and 12 bases lay in between. The CDR3 DNA is TGTGCCAGCAGCCAGACTAGTCCCACCGGGGAGCTGTTTTTT. Translation: CASSQTSPTGELFF.

In its sample, this clonotype was seen once. The rearrangement links TRBV4-3 to TRBJ2-2, with D uncertain. This CDR3 spans 13 amino acids. CDR1 LGHNA and CDR2 YSLEER come from the germline V gene. The DNA for the CDR3 is TGCACCAACAGCCAAATCTCTGGAGTGGAGCTGTTTTTT. Translating it yields CTNSQISGVELFF.